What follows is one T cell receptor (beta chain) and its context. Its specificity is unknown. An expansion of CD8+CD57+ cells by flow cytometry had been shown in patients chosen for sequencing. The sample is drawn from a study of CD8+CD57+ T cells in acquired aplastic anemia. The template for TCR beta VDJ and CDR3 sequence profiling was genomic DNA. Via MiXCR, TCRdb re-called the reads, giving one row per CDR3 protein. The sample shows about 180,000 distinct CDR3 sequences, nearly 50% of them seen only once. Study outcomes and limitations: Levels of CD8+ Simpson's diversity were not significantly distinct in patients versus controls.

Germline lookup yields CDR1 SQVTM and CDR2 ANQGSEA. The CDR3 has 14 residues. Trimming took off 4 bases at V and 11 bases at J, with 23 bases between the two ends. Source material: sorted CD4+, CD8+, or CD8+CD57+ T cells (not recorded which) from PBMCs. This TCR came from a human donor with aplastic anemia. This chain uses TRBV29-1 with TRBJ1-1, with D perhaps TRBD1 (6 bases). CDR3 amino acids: CSVVDRGPISPAFF. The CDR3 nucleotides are TGCAGCGTTGTCGATCGGGGGCCCATAAGCCCGGCTTTCTTT.